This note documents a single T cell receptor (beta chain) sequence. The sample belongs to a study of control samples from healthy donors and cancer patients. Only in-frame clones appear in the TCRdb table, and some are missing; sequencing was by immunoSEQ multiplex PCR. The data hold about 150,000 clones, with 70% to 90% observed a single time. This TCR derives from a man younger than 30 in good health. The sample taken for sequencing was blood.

The CDR3 region has the DNA TGTGCCAGCAGCGGGGAACCCTGGGGGGGGTCGAACATTCAGTACTTC. Its translation: CASSGEPWGGSNIQYF. V and J are TRBV5-4 and TRBJ2-4; 7 bases line up with TRBD2. Germline CDR1 and CDR2: SGHNT and YYREEE (reference sequence). CDR3 length: 16 amino acids. V shed 4 bases, J shed 7 bases, and the junction held 14 bases outside the gene matches. Based on the CDR3 plus reference TRBV5-4 and TRBJ2-4, the full variable domain is ETGVTQSPTHLIKTRGQQVTLRCSSQSGHNTVSWYQQALGQGPQFIFQYYREEENGRGNFPPRFSGLQFPNYSSELNVNALELDDSALYLCASSGEPWGGSNIQYFGAGTRLSVL.